This T cell receptor beta chain was sequenced during a study of naive and memory T cell subsets (dated by TCRdb to the late 2010s). For the wider study: The figure summarizing the skin biopsy and whole blood samples listed roughly ten blood donors, 7 tuberculin skin test biopsies and 3 saline control biopsies. Usually PCR2 was run as a SYBR Green qPCR and stopped at a set threshold, although low-input samples could use end-point PCR (roughly 6 cycles) instead. Summary of the overall study and its limitations: The potential sensitivity of the RNA-based method to TCR transcript changes with T cell activation and differentiation was acknowledged.

The study described a robust, sensitive protocol for amplifying, sequencing and analyzing TCRs, using 3' ligation of a UMI-containing oligonucleotide to TCR cDNA. Whole blood analysis involved drawing around 2.7 ml of peripheral blood from adult healthy volunteers into Tempus tubes and then extracting RNA following the manufacturer's instructions. Total RNA was treated with RQ1 DNase, without cell sorting, prior to reverse transcription, with an input of about 1 to 1000 ng being targeted. Libraries were prepared from skin biopsies and whole blood so that pipeline robustness could be tested in samples in which T cells form a minority population. The germline V gene sets CDR1 to MNHNS and CDR2 to SASEGT. V gives up 6 bases and J gives up 2 bases, and the segment between their germline ends measures 4 bases. The CDR3 runs 11 amino acids, cysteine and phenylalanine included. Left in the record is the CDR3 DNA by itself, 33 bases read in frame from the first base.

This clonotype was seen more than once but under ten times. No cognate antigen has been identified for it. Base qualities are not recorded, but no much larger clone differs from it by a single base. Library preparation used UMI-ligation and nested PCR. The ligated cDNA was amplified in four rounds of PCR with nested alpha and beta constant region primers together with the SP2 primer. TCR RNA was reverse transcribed with SuperScript IV using alpha and beta constant region primers for the blood and skin samples. T4 RNA ligase 1 was used to ligate an oligonucleotide containing the Illumina SP2 primer and a UMI to the 3' end of the cDNA. The 12-nucleotide UMI was composed of two random hexamers separated by an eight-base spacer, which was included to prevent hairpin formation. From the second PCR onward, TCR alpha and beta chain libraries were processed separately, and dual indexing was applied for multiplexing. After pooling, the indexed libraries were analyzed by capillary electrophoresis and sequenced on either an Illumina MiSeq or NextSeq. PhiX DNA at about 5-7.5% was added to the libraries to raise base diversity and improve cluster recognition. The authors processed their data as follows. Demultiplexor pulled UMIs out of read 2, joined the UMIs with the TCR sequence from read 1, and separated reads according to sample indices. V and J genes and V-J junctions were identified by Decombinator, and each TCR was assigned a five-part identifier that included V and J deletions. Collapsinator used UMIs to correct sequencing errors and PCR amplification heterogeneity, yielding UMI-based abundance per TCR. Identifiers were converted to nucleotide sequence by CDR3Translator and translated to amino acids, and CDR3 regions were extracted on the basis of terminal motifs. Error-corrected alpha and beta TCR counts from blood and skin were compared after normalization to input RNA amount. TCRdb cleaned the public reads at Q25 with fastp, built clones with MiXCR and kept in-frame beta chains. Identical CDR3 protein sequences are pooled into one entry, listed with their most common genes and DNA. TCRdb's processing, not the authors', yielded these V and J calls. This sample is represented by approximately 30,000 distinct CDR3 sequences; roughly 5.2% of them were singletons. The ten top clones hold around 7% of the sample.

The chain was built from TRBV6-1 and TRBJ1-1; the D gene is unclear. The sequence was obtained from an adult in good health. The sequenced sample consisted of blood. CDR3 protein: CASRINTEAFF. The nucleotides read TGTGCCAGCAGGATAAACACTGAAGCTTTCTTT.